The present TCR beta chain was sequenced within a study of blood T cell repertoires in COVID-19. Study summary: PBMCs, B-cell-depleted T cells, or T cells provided the cDNA or gDNA that made up the material.

Methods used by the authors: By means of reference gene primer amplification, nucleated cell counts were estimated. Only in-frame clones appear in the TCRdb table, and some are missing; sequencing was by immunoSEQ multiplex PCR. D and trimming were read from the DNA, whereas the V and J calls and clone size are those reported in that table. Here the sample spans over 70,000 clones, approximately 83% being singletons. Germline V CDR1 and CDR2: MNHEY, SMNVEV (reference sequence). Trimming took off 5 bases at V and 7 bases at J, with 15 bases between the two ends. The CDR3 spans 14 residues. This clone was seen only once.

The receptor was isolated from a man aged 30 to 39 with COVID-19, enrolled during active disease. The chain recombines TRBV27 with TRBJ2-4, with TRBD2 as a possible D gene (5 bases). What was sequenced was peripheral blood. The DNA of the CDR3 is TGTGCCAGCAGTCCTAGGACTGGTGGGAACATTCAGTACTTC. It is translated as CASSPRTGGNIQYF.